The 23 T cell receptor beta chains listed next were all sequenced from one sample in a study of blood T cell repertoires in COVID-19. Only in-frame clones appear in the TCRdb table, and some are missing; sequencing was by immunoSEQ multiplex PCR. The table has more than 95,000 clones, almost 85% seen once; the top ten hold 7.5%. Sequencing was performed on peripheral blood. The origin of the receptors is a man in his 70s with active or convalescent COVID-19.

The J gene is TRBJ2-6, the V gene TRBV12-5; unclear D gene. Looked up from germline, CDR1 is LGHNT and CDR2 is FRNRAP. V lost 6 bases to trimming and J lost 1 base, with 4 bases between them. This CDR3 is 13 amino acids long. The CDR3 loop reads CASGVSGANVLTF. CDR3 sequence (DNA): TGTGCTAGTGGCGTTTCTGGGGCCAACGTCCTGACTTTC.

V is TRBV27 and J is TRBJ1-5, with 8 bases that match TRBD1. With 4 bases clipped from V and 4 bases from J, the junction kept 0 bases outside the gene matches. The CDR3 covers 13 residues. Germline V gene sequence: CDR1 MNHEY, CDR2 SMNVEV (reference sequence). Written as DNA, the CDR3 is TGTGCCAGCAGTTGGACAGGGAATCAGCCCCAGCATTTT. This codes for CASSWTGNQPQHF.

The CDR3 bases are TGTGCCAGCAGTGAATTCTTCTACGAGCAGTACTTC. The encoded protein is CASSEFFYEQYF. The chain links TRBV6-1 to TRBJ2-7; D unclear. With 2 bases removed from V and 3 bases from J, the gap between germline ends came to 5 bases. From germline, CDR1 is MNHNS and CDR2 SASEGT. This CDR3 spans 12 amino acids.

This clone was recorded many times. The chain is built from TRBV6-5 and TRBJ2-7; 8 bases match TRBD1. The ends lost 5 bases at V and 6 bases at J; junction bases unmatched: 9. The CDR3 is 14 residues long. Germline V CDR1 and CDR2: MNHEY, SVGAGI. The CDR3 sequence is CASSPDRVVGEQYF. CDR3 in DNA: TGTGCCAGCAGTCCGGACAGGGTGGTAGGCGAGCAGTACTTC.

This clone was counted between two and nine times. The CDR3 nucleotides read TGCAGCGTTGATTCTTTGCAGGCGCAGTATTTT. Residues: CSVDSLQAQYF. The V gene is TRBV29-1, the J gene TRBJ2-3, with unresolved D. V gave up 3 bases and J gave up 10 bases, with 11 bases separating them. This CDR3 has 11 amino acids. Germline CDR1 and CDR2: SQVTM and ANQGSEA.

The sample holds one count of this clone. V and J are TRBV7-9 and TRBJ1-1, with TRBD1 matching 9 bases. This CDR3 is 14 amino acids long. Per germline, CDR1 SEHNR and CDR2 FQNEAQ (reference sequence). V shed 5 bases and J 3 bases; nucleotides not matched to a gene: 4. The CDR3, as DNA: TGTGCCAGCAGCAGGGACAGGGAAGACACTGAAGCTTTCTTT. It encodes CASSRDREDTEAFF.

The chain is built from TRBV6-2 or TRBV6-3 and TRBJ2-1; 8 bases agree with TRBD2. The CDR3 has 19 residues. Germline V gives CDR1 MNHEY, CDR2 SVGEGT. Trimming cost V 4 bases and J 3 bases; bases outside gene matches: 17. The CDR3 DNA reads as TGTGCCAGCAGTTCAATGGCGGGAGGTCGGCCTGGGGTCTACAATGAGCAGTTCTTC. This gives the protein CASSSMAGGRPGVYNEQFF.

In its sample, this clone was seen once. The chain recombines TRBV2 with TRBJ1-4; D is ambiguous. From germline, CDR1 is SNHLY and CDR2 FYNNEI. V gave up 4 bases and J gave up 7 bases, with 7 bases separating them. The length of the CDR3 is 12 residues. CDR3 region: CASSVQAEKLFF. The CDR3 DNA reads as TGTGCCAGCAGTGTCCAGGCTGAAAAACTGTTTTTT.

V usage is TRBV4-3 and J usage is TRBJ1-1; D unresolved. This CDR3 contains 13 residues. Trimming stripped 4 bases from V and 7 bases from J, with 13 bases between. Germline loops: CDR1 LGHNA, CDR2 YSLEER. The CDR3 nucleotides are TGCGCCAGCAGCCTAAGTCTCTATTATGAAGCTTTCTTT. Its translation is CASSLSLYYEAFF.

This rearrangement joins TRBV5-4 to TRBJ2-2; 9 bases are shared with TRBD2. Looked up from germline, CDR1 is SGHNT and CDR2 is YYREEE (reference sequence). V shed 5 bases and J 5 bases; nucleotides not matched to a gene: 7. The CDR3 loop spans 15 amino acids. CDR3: CASRSVAGGTGELFF. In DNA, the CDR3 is TGTGCCAGCAGATCAGTCGCGGGAGGGACCGGGGAGCTGTTTTTT.

CDR3 bases: TGTGCCAGCACGTTACAGGGGGCGAATGAGCAGTTCTTC. It translates to CASTLQGANEQFF. V gene TRBV5-4 combines with J gene TRBJ2-1, with TRBD1 matching 9 bases. The CDR3 loop spans 13 amino acids. Trimming at V came to 6 bases and at J to 7 bases, leaving 5 bases not matched to a gene. The germline gives CDR1 SGHNT, CDR2 YYREEE (reference sequence).

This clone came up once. The CDR3 nucleotides read TGCGCCAGCAGCTTCCTGGCCGGGAGTGGCGGGGAGCTGTTTTTT. As protein: CASSFLAGSGGELFF. This chain connects TRBV5-1 to TRBJ2-2, with TRBD2 as a possible D gene (6 bases). Germline lookup yields CDR1 SGHRS and CDR2 YFSETQ. Deletions cut 2 bases from V and 7 bases from J, with 15 bases between. The CDR3 loop spans 15 amino acids.

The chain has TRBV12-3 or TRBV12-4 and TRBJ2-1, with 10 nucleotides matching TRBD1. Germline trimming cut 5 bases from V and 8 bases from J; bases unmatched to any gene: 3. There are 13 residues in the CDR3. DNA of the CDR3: TGTGCCAGCAGTCCGACAGGGGGCGATGAGCAGTTCTTC. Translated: CASSPTGGDEQFF.

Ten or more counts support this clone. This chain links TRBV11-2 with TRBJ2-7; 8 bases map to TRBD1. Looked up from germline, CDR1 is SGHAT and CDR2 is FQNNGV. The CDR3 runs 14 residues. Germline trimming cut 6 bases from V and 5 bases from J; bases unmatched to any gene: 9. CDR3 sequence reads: CASRGGQAVDEQYF. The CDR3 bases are TGTGCCAGCAGAGGGGGACAGGCAGTCGACGAGCAGTACTTC. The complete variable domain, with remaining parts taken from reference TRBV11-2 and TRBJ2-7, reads EAGVAQSPRYKIIEKRQSVAFWCNPISGHATLYWYQQILGQGPKLLIQFQNNGVVDDSQLPKDRFSAERLKGVDSTLKIQPAKLEDSAVYLCASRGGQAVDEQYFGPGTRLTVT.

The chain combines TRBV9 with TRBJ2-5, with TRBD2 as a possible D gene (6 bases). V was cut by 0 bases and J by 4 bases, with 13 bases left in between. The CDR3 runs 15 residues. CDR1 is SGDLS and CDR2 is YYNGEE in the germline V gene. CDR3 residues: CASSVAGGIRETQYF. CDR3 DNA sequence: TGTGCCAGCAGCGTAGCTGGGGGGATCCGAGAGACCCAGTACTTC.

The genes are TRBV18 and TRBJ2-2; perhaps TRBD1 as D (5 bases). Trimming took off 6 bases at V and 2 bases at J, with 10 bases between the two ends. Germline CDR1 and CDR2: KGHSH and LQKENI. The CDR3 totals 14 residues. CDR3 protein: CASSPDRNTGELFF. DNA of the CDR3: TGTGCCAGCTCCCCCGACAGAAACACCGGGGAGCTGTTTTTT. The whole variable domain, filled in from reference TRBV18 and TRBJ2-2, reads NAGVMQNPRHLVRRRGQEARLRCSPMKGHSHVYWYRQLPEEGLKFMVYLQKENIIDESGMPKERFSAEFPKEGPSILRIQQVVRGDSAAYFCASSPDRNTGELFFGEGSRLTVL.

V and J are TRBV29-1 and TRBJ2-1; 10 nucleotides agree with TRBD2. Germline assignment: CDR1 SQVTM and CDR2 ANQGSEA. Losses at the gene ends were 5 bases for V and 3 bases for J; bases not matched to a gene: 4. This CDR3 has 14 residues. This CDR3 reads CSVRLAGNYNEQFF. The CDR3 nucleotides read TGCAGCGTTAGACTAGCGGGTAACTACAATGAGCAGTTCTTC.

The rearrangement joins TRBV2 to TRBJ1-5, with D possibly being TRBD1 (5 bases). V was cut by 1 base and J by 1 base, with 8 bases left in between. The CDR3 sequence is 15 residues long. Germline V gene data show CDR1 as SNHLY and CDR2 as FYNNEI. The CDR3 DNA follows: TGTGCCAGCAGTGAAGGGACATTAAGCAATCAGCCCCAGCATTTT. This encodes CASSEGTLSNQPQHF.

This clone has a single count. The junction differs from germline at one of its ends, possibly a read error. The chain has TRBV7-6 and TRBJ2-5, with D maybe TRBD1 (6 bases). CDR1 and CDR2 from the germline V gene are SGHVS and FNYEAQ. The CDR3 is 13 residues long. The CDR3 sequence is CASSTRTDSTVHF. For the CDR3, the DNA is TGTGCCAGCAGCACGCGGACAGATAGTACGGTCCACTTC.

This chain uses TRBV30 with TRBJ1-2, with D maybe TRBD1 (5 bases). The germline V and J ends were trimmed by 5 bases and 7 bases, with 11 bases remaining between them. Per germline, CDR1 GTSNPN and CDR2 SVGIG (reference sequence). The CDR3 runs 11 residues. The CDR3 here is CAWSGGFGYTF. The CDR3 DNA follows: TGTGCCTGGTCCGGGGGGTTTGGCTACACCTTC.

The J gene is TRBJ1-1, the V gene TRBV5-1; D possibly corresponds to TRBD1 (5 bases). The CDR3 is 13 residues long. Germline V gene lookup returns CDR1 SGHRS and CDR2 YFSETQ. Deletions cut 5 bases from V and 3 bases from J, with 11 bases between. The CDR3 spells CASSYQGDTEAFF. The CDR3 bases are TGCGCCAGCAGTTACCAGGGTGACACTGAAGCTTTCTTT. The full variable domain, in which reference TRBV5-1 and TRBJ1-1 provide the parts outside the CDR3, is KAGVTQTPRYLIKTRGQQVTLSCSPISGHRSVSWYQQTPGQGLQFLFEYFSETQRNKGNFPGRFSGRQFSNSRSEMNVSTLELGDSALYLCASSYQGDTEAFFGQGTRLTVV.

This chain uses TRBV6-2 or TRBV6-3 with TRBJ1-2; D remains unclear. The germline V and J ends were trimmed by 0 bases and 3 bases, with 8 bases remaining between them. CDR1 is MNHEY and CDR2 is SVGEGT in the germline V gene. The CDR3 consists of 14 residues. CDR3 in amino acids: CASSYSSLDYGYTF. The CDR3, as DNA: TGTGCCAGCAGTTACTCGAGTCTAGACTATGGCTACACCTTC.

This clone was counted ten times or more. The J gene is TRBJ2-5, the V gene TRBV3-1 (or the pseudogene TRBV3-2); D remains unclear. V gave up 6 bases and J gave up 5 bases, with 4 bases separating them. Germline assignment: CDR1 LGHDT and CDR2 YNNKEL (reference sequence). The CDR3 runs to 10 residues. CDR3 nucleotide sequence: TGTGCCAGCAGGCGGGAGACCCAGTACTTC. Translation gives CASRRETQYF.